This T cell receptor (beta chain) is drawn from a study of shared T cell receptors in the human thymus. The CDR3 extends over 15 amino acids. V lost 4 bases to trimming and J lost 5 bases; unmatched junction nucleotides: 8. Germline-derived CDR1 and CDR2 are SGHTA and FQGNSA. Some clones are missing from TCRdb's copy, which holds only in-frame ones; the method was immunoSEQ multiplex PCR. The profile shows about 540,000 clones, more than 75% of them singletons. The same data also went into a second study, on human thymus T cells. This second report adds: Those donating were healthy Finnish infants in corrective surgery for congenital heart defects. Resections removed during corrective heart surgery provided the thymus tissue used. Within thymic and blood repertoires, V and J gene usage appeared to be biased.

The rearrangement joins TRBV7-2 to TRBJ1-1; 9 bases are shared with TRBD1. The material sequenced was thymocytes. This TCR was sampled from a boy under two years old with a congenital heart defect. This chain's CDR3 is CASSSRTGEETEAFF. The CDR3 DNA follows: TGTGCCAGCAGCTCCCGGACAGGGGAAGAGACTGAAGCTTTCTTT.